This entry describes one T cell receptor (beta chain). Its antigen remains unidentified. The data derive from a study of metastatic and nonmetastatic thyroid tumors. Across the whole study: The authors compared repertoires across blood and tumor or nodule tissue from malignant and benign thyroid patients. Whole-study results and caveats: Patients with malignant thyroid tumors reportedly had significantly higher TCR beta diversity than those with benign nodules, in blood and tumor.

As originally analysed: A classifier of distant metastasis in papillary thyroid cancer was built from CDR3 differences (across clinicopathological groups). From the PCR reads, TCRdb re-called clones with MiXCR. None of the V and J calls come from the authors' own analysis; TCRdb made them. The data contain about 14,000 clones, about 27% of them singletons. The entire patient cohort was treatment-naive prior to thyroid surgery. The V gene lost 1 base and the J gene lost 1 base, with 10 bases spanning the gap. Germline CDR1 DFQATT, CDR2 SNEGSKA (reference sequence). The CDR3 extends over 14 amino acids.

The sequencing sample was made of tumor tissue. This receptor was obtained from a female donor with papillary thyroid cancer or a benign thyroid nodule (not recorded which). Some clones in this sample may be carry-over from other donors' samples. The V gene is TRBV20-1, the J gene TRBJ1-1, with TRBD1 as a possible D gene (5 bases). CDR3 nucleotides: TGCAGTGCTAGAGGTTGGCAGGGGAACACTGAAGCTTTCTTT. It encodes CSARGWQGNTEAFF.